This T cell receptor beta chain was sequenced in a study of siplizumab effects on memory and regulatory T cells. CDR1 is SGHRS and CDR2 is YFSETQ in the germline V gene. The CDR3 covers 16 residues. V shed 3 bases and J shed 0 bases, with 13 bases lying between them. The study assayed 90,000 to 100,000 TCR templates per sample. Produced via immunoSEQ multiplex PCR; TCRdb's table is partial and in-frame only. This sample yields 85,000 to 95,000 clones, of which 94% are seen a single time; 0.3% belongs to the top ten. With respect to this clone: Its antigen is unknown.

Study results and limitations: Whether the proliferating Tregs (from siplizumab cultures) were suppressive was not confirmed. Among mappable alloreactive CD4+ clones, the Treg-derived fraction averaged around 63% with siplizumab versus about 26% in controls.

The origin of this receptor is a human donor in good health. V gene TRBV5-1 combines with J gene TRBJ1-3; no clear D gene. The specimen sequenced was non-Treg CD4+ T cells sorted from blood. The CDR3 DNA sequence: TGCGCCAGCAGCTCGTCGGACGGATTCTCTGGAAACACCATATATTTT. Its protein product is CASSSSDGFSGNTIYF.